This T cell receptor (beta chain) emerged from a study of technical replicates of blood from several donors. The CDR3 has 11 amino acids. Looked up from germline, CDR1 is SGHVS and CDR2 is FQNEAQ. Trimming left V 5 bases short and J 8 bases short, with 9 bases between. Clones were read by immunoSEQ multiplex PCR, and TCRdb kept only the in-frame ones, dropping some. Here the sample spans tens of thousands of clones, around 94% being singletons. This clone was detected a few times. The origin of this receptor is a human donor in good health. The specimen sequenced was T cells isolated from PBMCs. V and J are TRBV7-8 and TRBJ1-2; D is perhaps TRBD1 (5 bases). The CDR3 sequence is CASSAGGGYTF. The CDR3 region has the DNA TGTGCCAGCAGCGCGGGGGGAGGCTACACCTTC.